This T cell receptor (beta chain) was identified in a study of vaccination effects on CD4 cells after COVID-19 (dated by TCRdb to the early 2020s). Background on the whole study: Two doses of either the BNT162b2 or the mRNA-1273 mRNA SARS-CoV-2 vaccine were administered to participants. The study compared SARS-CoV-2 spike-specific CD4+ TCR repertoires before and after mRNA vaccination in COVID-19 convalescent patients and infection-naive vaccine recipients. Cultures from other donors in the study were sequenced with the Oncomine TCR Beta short-read assay on an Illumina iSeq 100. The full study included 9 to 10 COVID-19 convalescent patients and several SARS-CoV-2-naive healthy vaccine recipients. What the authors observed across the whole study: In healthy vaccine recipients, vaccine-induced clones were almost all SARS-CoV-2 mono-reactive, with only 1 of 255 being cross-reactive with common cold coronaviruses. The study was limited by a small number of convalescent patients and lacked early post-infection timepoints. Marked clonal contraction was observed in both infection-induced and vaccine-induced clones at late post-vaccination timepoints, consistent with waning T cell responses.

The ViraFEST assay stimulated PBMC with viral peptide pools and then used TCR sequencing to identify antigen-specific CD4+ T cell clonotypes by expansion. After about 10 days of culture, CD4+ T cells were isolated with the EasySep CD4+ T cell isolation kit. The absence of prior SARS-CoV-2 infection in healthy vaccine recipients was confirmed by negative nucleocapsid antibodies before and after vaccination. Roughly 1.9 million PBMC per well were cultured with 9 to 10 ug/ml peptides in IMDM containing approximately 4.5% human AB serum, approximately 9.9 IU/ml IL-2 and gentamicin. Half of the culture medium was replaced with fresh IL-2-containing medium on days 3 and 7. Unless otherwise noted, each peptide stimulation condition was cultured in triplicate wells. Using Ficoll-Paque Plus gradient centrifugation, PBMC were separated from whole blood and then either used fresh or cryopreserved at -140C. The overlapping peptide pools covered the spike proteins of SARS-CoV-2 as well as those of the common cold coronaviruses HCoV-NL63, HCoV-OC43 and HCoV-229E. Genomic DNA was extracted from cultured CD4+ T cells with the QIAamp micro DNA kit.

Note on this clone: Its specific antigen is unknown. Per-base quality was not reported, and no clone a single base away is much larger than it.

The library came from the immunoSEQ multiplex PCR assay. TCR beta CDR3 sequencing was performed on DNA from the cultured, isolated CD4+ T cells. Processing in the source paper ran as follows. Non-productive TCR sequences were removed, reads were trimmed to the CDR3 region, and CDR3s of at least 7 amino acids were retained. The MANAFEST web app was used to pick out antigen-specific clonotypes by comparing their expansion in peptide wells with that in reference cultures. To count as positive, a clone had to show expansion at FDR<0.05 compared with the reference and with all other wells, an odds ratio above 5, and a frequency above 0.1% in two replicate wells. A clonotype was defined as cross-reactive if the clonotype was significantly expanded both in SARS-CoV-2 spike wells and in at least one common cold coronavirus spike condition. CDR3 similarity was assessed by Levenshtein distance using the stringdist R package, and unrooted trees were constructed with ape in R 3.6.1. Not all clones reach the TCRdb copy of this immuneACCESS table, which keeps in-frame sequences only. Checked studies attribute under half of the gap to unresolved V genes and leave the rest unexplained. The V and J calls and clone size come from that table; D and trimming were worked out from the DNA. The sample data list roughly 45,000 clones, and around 81% of these were observed just once. The ten largest clones take up more than 10% of the sample.

CDR1 and CDR2 are read off the germline V gene as SGDLS and YYNGEE. The CDR3 goes from the cysteine to the phenylalanine over 16 residues. CDR3 DNA only is kept here, 48 bases in frame from base 1. V loses 1 base of germline sequence and J loses 3 bases, and the interval between the two ends is 15 bases. The starting material was CD4+ T cells from PBMCs cultured with SARS-CoV-2 spike peptides, obtained before COVID-19 vaccination. Taken with the paper, the label for cell subset or site translates to: SARS-CoV-2 spike overlapping peptide pool stimulation. The TCR originated in a human donor who received a COVID-19 vaccine. The chain uses TRBV9 and TRBJ2-3, with the D call perhaps TRBD1 or TRBD2, each one matching 5 bases. The DNA sequence follows: TGTGCCAGCAGCGTACTAGGGACCCCTGGTACAGATACGCAGTATTTT. Its amino acids are CASSVLGTPGTDTQYF.